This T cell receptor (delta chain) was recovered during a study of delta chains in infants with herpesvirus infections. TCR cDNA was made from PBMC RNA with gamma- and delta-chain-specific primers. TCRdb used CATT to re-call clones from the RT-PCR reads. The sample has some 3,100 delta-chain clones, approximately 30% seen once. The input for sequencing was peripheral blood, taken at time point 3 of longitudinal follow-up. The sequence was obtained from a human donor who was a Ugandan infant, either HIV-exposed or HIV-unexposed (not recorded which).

CDR3 nucleotides: TGTGCCTGTGACAAAGTACTGGGGGATACGACCCTAAGCTCCTGGGACACCCGACAGATGTTTTTC. Translating gives CACDKVLGDTTLSSWDTRQMFF. V gene TRDV2 combines with J gene TRDJ3; 13 bases align to TRDD3. In germline, CDR1 is GEAIGNYY, CDR2 EKD. There are 22 residues in the CDR3. With 2 bases clipped from V and 0 bases from J, the junction kept 12 bases outside the gene matches.